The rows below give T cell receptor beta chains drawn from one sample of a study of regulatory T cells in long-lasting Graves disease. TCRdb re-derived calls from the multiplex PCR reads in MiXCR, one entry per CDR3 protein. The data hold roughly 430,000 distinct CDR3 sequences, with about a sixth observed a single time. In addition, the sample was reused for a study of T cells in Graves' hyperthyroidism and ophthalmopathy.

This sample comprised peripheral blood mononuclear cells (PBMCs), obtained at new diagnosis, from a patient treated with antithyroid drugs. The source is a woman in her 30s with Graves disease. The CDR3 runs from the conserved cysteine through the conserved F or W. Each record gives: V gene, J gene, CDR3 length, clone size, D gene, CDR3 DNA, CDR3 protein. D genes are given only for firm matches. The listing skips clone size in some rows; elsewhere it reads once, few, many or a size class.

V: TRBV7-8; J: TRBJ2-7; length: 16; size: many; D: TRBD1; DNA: TGTGCCAGCAGCTTAGCCCAACCGGGACAGGGATACGAGCAGTACTTC; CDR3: CASSLAQPGQGYEQYF
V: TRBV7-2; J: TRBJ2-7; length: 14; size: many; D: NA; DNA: TGTGCCAGCAGACCGGGGAGGCGGAGATACGAGCAGTACTTC; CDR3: CASRPGRRRYEQYF
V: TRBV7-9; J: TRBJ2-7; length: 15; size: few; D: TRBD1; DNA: TGTGCCAGCAGCGAACCGGGACAGGACTCCTACGAGCAGTACTTC; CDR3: CASSEPGQDSYEQYF
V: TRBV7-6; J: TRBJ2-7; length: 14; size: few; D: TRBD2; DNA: TGTGCCAGCAGCCTAGCGGGACTGAACTACGAGCAGTACTTC; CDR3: CASSLAGLNYEQYF
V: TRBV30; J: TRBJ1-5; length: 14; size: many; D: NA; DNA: TGTGCCTGGAGTGCTTTCGTGGGGGCCCAGCCCCAGCATTTT; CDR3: CAWSAFVGAQPQHF
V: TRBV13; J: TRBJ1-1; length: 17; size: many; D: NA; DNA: TGTGCCAGCACCTTAGGACTATCACTCGGGATGGACACTGAAGCTTTCTTT; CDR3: CASTLGLSLGMDTEAFF
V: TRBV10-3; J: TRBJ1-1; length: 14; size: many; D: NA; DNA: TGTGCCATCAACCTGGACGGGGGGGGCACTGAAGCTTTCTTT; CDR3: CAINLDGGGTEAFF
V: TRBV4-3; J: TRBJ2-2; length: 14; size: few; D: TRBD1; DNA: TGCGCCAGCAGCAACAGGGGCGCCACCGGGGAGCTGTTTTTT; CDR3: CASSNRGATGELFF
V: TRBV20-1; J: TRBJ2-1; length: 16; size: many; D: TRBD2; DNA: TGCAGTGCTAGTGTATTTAGGGGGACTAGTTCCAATGAGCAGTTCTTC; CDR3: CSASVFRGTSSNEQFF
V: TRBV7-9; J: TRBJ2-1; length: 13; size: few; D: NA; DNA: TGTGCCAGCAGCACGGCCCTCTACAATGAGCAGTTCTTC; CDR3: CASSTALYNEQFF
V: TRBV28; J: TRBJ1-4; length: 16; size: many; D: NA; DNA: TGTGCCAGCAGTTCCCTCCGGACAGCAACTAATGAAAAACTGTCTTTT; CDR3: CASSSLRTATNEKLSF
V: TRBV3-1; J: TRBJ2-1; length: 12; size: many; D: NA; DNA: TGTGCCAGCAGCCGGGGATGGGATGAGCAGTTCTTC; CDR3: CASSRGWDEQFF
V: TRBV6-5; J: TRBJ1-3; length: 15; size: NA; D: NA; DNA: TGTGCCAGCAGTTACTTCGGGAGCTCTGGAAACACCATATATTTT; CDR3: CASSYFGSSGNTIYF
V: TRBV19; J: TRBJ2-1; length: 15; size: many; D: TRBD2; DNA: TGTGCCAGTAGTATGGTAGCGGGAAACAACAATGAGCAGTTCTTC; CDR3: CASSMVAGNNNEQFF
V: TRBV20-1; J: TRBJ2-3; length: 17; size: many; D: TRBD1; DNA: TGCAGTGCTAGAGACCTTGTGAGGGGGCTTGTGGGGGATACGCAGTATTTT; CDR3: CSARDLVRGLVGDTQYF
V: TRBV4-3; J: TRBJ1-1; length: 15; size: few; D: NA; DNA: TGCGCCAGCAGCCAAGGAGGGGGGGATTTCACTGAAGCTTTCTTT; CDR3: CASSQGGGDFTEAFF
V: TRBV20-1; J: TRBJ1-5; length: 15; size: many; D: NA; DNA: TGCAGTGCTAGAGATAGGTCGAGGGGGAATCAGCCCCAGCATTTT; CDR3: CSARDRSRGNQPQHF
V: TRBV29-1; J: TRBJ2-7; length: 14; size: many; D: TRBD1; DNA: TGCAGCGTTGCCATCCGGGACAGGGTGTACGAGCAGTACTTC; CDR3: CSVAIRDRVYEQYF
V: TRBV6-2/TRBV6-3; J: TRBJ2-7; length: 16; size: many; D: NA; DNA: TGTGCCAGCAGCCAAGCGGCAAAACGGAGCTCCTACGAGCAGTACTTC; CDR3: CASSQAAKRSSYEQYF
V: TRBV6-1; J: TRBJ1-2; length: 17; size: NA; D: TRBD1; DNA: TGTGCCAGCAGGTCTCGGACTGAGACAGGGGATAACTATGGCTACACCTTC; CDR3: CASRSRTETGDNYGYTF
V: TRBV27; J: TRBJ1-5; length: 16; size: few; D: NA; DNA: TGTGCCAGCAGTTTCCGGGGGGAGTATAGCAATCAGCCCCAGCATTTT; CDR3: CASSFRGEYSNQPQHF
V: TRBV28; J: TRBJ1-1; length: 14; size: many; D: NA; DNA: TGTGCCAGCAGCTTAGTTTCGGGGCCCACTGAAGCTTTCTTT; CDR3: CASSLVSGPTEAFF
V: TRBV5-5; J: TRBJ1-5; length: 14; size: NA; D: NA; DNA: TGTGCCAGCAGCTTGGAGTATAGCAATCAGCCCCAGCATTTT; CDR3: CASSLEYSNQPQHF
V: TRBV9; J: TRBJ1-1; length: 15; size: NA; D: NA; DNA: TGTGCCAGCAGCGTAGGGGGGCGGGTGAACACTGAAGCTTTCTTT; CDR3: CASSVGGRVNTEAFF
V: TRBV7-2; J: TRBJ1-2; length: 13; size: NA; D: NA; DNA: TGTGCCAGCAGCGTACAGGGTAACTATGACTACACCTTC; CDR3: CASSVQGNYDYTF
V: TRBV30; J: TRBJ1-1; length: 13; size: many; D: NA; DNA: TGTGCCTGGAGTTCACGGGGGGGGGTTGAAGCTTTCTTT; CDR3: CAWSSRGGVEAFF
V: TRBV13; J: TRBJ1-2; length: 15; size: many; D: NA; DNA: TGTGCCAGCAGCGCGGACAAGGGGGAAGACTATGGCTACACCTTC; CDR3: CASSADKGEDYGYTF
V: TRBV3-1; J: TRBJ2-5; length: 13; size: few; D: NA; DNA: TGTGCCAGCATCCCCGGGGACCAAGAGACCCAGTACTTC; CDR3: CASIPGDQETQYF